The 19 T cell receptor beta chains presented below share a single source sample, sequenced in a study of OX40 agonist ivuxolimab in advanced cancers. Profiled with immunoSEQ multiplex PCR; TCRdb holds only in-frame clones, not every one. Here the sample spans tens of thousands of clones, approximately 78% being singletons. Sequenced material: CD4+ or CD8+ T cells sorted from blood, taken in a trial of the OX40 agonist ivuxolimab. The source of these receptors is an adult with an advanced solid tumor such as melanoma, head and neck, liver or kidney cancer.

The rearrangement uses TRBV18 and TRBJ2-5; D perhaps matches TRBD1 (5 bases). Germline lookup yields CDR1 KGHSH and CDR2 LQKENI. The CDR3 runs to 13 residues. The ends were cut back, 5 bases at V and 4 bases at J, with 11 bases in the middle. CDR3 amino acids: CASSISQGETQYF. The CDR3 nucleotides are TGTGCCAGCTCAATTTCCCAGGGAGAGACCCAGTACTTC.

The CDR3 loop reads CAWGRGGGTEAFF. The DNA for the CDR3 is TGTGCCTGGGGTAGGGGAGGGGGGACTGAAGCTTTCTTT. The chain employs TRBV30 and TRBJ1-1; the D gene is possibly TRBD1 (6 bases). V was clipped by 5 bases and J by 5 bases, with 15 bases between them. CDR1 GTSNPN and CDR2 SVGIG come from the germline V gene (reference sequence). This CDR3 contains 13 residues.

This clone appeared a single time. The rearrangement links TRBV28 to TRBJ1-4; D unclear. Germline CDR1 reads MDHEN; CDR2 reads SYDVKM. Between the trimmed V and J ends, which lost 1 base and 4 bases, there was a span of 1 base. CDR3 size: 12 residues. The CDR3 protein is CASSLFNEKLFF. In DNA form, the CDR3 reads TGTGCCAGCAGTTTATTTAATGAAAAACTGTTTTTT.

The V and J genes are TRBV2 and TRBJ1-6, with 7 nucleotides matching TRBD1. The junction had 15 bases not matched to a gene; V was cut back by 5 bases and J by 8 bases. The CDR3 is made up of 17 amino acids. Germline V gene lookup returns CDR1 SNHLY and CDR2 FYNNEI. CDR3 sequence (DNA): TGTGCCAGCAGTATAAGGGGGAGGGGGCGAGGAGATTCACCCCTCCACTTT. It specifies CASSIRGRGRGDSPLHF.

CDR3 region: CASRGHSYEQYV. The CDR3 region has the DNA TGTGCCAGCAGGGGACACTCCTACGAGCAGTACGTC. The chain joins TRBV6-5 to TRBJ2-7; possibly TRBD1 for D (6 bases). Germline CDR1 and CDR2: MNHEY and SVGAGI. Deletions cut 6 bases from V and 0 bases from J, with 6 bases between. The CDR3 runs 12 residues.

This clone was picked up one time. This sequence joins TRBV18 and TRBJ1-1; D gene ambiguous. Germline CDR1 and CDR2: KGHSH and LQKENI. This CDR3 region has 12 residues. Trimming cost V 4 bases and J 6 bases, with 9 bases left between them. The CDR3 sequence is CASSLTGAEAFF. The CDR3 DNA reads TGTGCCAGCTCACTTACCGGGGCTGAAGCTTTCTTT.

The chain has TRBV6-5 and TRBJ1-6; 9 bases align to TRBD1. The CDR3 totals 14 residues. V dropped 5 bases and J dropped 9; count of bases not matched to a gene: 5. Per germline, CDR1 MNHEY and CDR2 SVGAGI. The CDR3, as DNA: TGTGCCAGCAGTACAGGGGGCCCTACTTCACCCCTCCACTTT. Amino acid sequence: CASSTGGPTSPLHF.

The chain uses TRBV11-2 and TRBJ1-1; D is undetermined. CDR1 SGHAT and CDR2 FQNNGV come from the germline V gene. The ends were cut back, 6 bases at V and 1 base at J, with 18 bases in the middle. The CDR3 totals 16 residues. CDR3 sequence: CASSPRRKFQNTEAFF. The CDR3 bases are TGTGCCAGCAGTCCCCGCCGGAAGTTCCAGAACACTGAAGCTTTCTTT.

This rearrangement joins TRBV5-1 to TRBJ1-4, with TRBD1 identical over 7 bases. Per the germline V gene, CDR1 is SGHRS and CDR2 is YFSETQ. The J segment lost 4 bases and the V segment lost 2 bases, leaving 8 bases of the junction unmatched. There are 16 residues in the CDR3. The CDR3 loop reads CASSFERGGINEKLFF. CDR3 coding DNA: TGCGCCAGCAGCTTTGAAAGAGGGGGCATTAATGAAAAACTGTTTTTT.

The chain couples TRBV11-2 to TRBJ1-3; D uncertain. The length of the CDR3 is 15 residues. CDR1 is SGHAT and CDR2 is FQNNGV in the germline V gene. With 5 bases removed from V and 3 bases from J, the gap between germline ends came to 14 bases. DNA for the CDR3: TGTGCCAGCAGCCCGCAAGGCGGGGTTGGAAACACCATATATTTT. Its translation is CASSPQGGVGNTIYF.

The rearrangement uses TRBV9 and TRBJ2-5, with TRBD1 matching over 10 bases. The CDR3 sequence is 16 residues long. Germline V gene data show CDR1 as SGDLS and CDR2 as YYNGEE. J was trimmed by 4 bases and V by 4 bases; bases with no gene match: 10. As DNA, the CDR3 is TGTGCCAGCAGCAAGGGGACAGGGGTATGGGGAGAGACCCAGTACTTC. Protein sequence: CASSKGTGVWGETQYF. Looking up the rest from reference TRBV9 and TRBJ2-5 gives the full variable domain: DSGVTQTPKHLITATGQRVTLRCSPRSGDLSVYWYQQSLDQGLQFLIQYYNGEERAKGNILERFSAQQFPDLHSELNLSSLELGDSALYFCASSKGTGVWGETQYFGPGTRLLVL.

The gene calls are TRBV6-6 and TRBJ1-2; D possibly corresponds to TRBD1 (6 bases). Germline V gene sequence: CDR1 MNHNY, CDR2 SVGAGI (reference sequence). This CDR3 contains 16 residues. Trimming removed 0 bases from V and 5 bases from J, with 16 bases in between. The CDR3 loop reads CASSYSGGAKEYGYTF. CDR3 DNA sequence: TGTGCCAGCAGTTACTCGGGGGGGGCGAAAGAATATGGCTACACCTTC.

This clone was counted only a few times. The chain uses TRBV27 and TRBJ1-4; D is perhaps TRBD1 (5 bases). Germline-derived CDR1 and CDR2 are MNHEY and SMNVEV (reference sequence). Trimming removed 3 bases at V and 1 base at J, with 15 bases between. The CDR3 covers 17 residues. This chain's CDR3 is CASSFRQILGTNEKLFF. The CDR3 nucleotides are TGTGCCAGCAGTTTTAGACAGATATTAGGAACTAATGAAAAACTGTTTTTT.

V usage is TRBV13 and J usage is TRBJ1-6; 8 nucleotides match TRBD1. CDR1 PRHDT and CDR2 FYEKMQ come from the germline V gene (reference sequence). This CDR3 is built from 16 residues. V lost 7 bases, J lost 7 bases, and 12 bases stayed unmatched. The CDR3 region is CASTYRTGTANSPLHF. CDR3 nucleotide sequence: TGTGCCAGCACCTACAGGACAGGGACGGCGAATTCACCCCTCCACTTT.

This clone was observed a few times. This chain links TRBV19 with TRBJ1-5; TRBD1 might be the D (5 bases). This CDR3 has 16 residues. Germline CDR1 is LNHDA and CDR2 is SQIVND (reference sequence). V was cut by 3 bases and J by 4 bases, with 16 bases left in between. The CDR3 DNA sequence: TGTGCCAGTAGTATTCAGGGACTGCATCCTAATCAGCCCCAGCATTTT. It specifies CASSIQGLHPNQPQHF.

The genes are TRBV2 and TRBJ1-2; no clear D gene. V was shortened by 4 bases and J by 10 bases, with 16 bases between the two germline ends. The germline gives CDR1 SNHLY, CDR2 FYNNEI. The CDR3 contains 13 residues. The CDR3 DNA sequence: TGTGCCAGCAGTGCGGGGTCGGGAGTTGCCTACACCTTC. Its translation is CASSAGSGVAYTF.

V and J are TRBV14 and TRBJ1-6; D gene ambiguous. CDR3 length: 15 residues. Trimming left V 3 bases short and J 7 bases short, with 13 bases between. Germline CDR1 is SGHDN and CDR2 is FVKESK. In DNA form, the CDR3 reads TGTGCCAGCAGCCATGACACGGCGAAAAATTCACCCCTCCACTTT. Translated, it gives CASSHDTAKNSPLHF. Drawing the rest from reference TRBV14 and TRBJ1-6, the complete variable domain is EAGVTQFPSHSVIEKGQTVTLRCDPISGHDNLYWYRRVMGKEIKFLLHFVKESKQDESGMPNNRFLAERTGGTYSTLKVQPAELEDSGVYFCASSHDTAKNSPLHFGNGTRLTVT.

This chain uses TRBV23-1 with TRBJ2-2; D is unclear. TRBV23-1 is an ORF, with its function uncertain. This CDR3 spans 15 amino acids. V lost 7 bases and J lost 2, with 14 bases in between. CDR3 bases: TGCGCCAGCAATGTTGGCGGAAAAAACACCGGGGAGCTGTTTTTT. Translating it yields CASNVGGKNTGELFF.

This chain joins TRBV6-6 and TRBJ1-5; no firm D call. This CDR3 contains 15 residues. CDR1 MNHNY and CDR2 SVGAGI come from the germline V gene (reference sequence). The V gene lost 5 bases and the J gene lost 0 bases, with 11 bases spanning the gap. The CDR3 protein is CASSQQVNSNQPQHF. The CDR3 bases are TGTGCCAGCAGTCAACAAGTAAATAGCAATCAGCCCCAGCATTTT.